This T cell receptor (beta chain) was recovered during a study of shared clonotypes between healthy human individuals. As defined, naive CD8 cells were CD45RO-negative and positively selected for CCR7, with terminally differentiated effector memory CD45RA+ cells excluded. Measured with immunoSEQ multiplex PCR; TCRdb has only the in-frame clones, and not every one. The sample carries 1.5 million to 2.5 million clones, roughly 94% recorded once. Germline assignment: CDR1 SNHLY and CDR2 FYNNEI. The CDR3 runs to 13 residues. V dropped 3 bases and J dropped 4 bases, with 6 bases sitting between them. The source is a man aged 18 to 29 in good health. The specimen sequenced was naive CD8+ T cells sorted from blood. J is TRBJ1-4 and V is TRBV2; D is undetermined. The chain's CDR3 is CASSEVLNEKLFF. DNA for the CDR3: TGTGCCAGCAGTGAGGTCCTTAATGAAAAACTGTTTTTT. Filled out from reference TRBV2 and TRBJ1-4, the complete variable domain reads EPEVTQTPSHQVTQMGQEVILRCVPISNHLYFYWYRQILGQKVEFLVSFYNNEISEKSEIFDDQFSVERPDGSNFTLKIRSTKLEDSAMYFCASSEVLNEKLFFGSGTQLSVL.